Following are 23 T cell receptor beta chains from one sample sequenced in a study of T-cell reconstitution after alpha-beta-depleted transplantation in children. TCRbeta library construction was performed incorporating unique molecular identifiers. A single record per CDR3 protein comes from TCRdb applying MiXCR to the PCR reads. The repertoire includes under 450,000 distinct CDR3 sequences, about 14% of them detected once, and around 4.5% sits in the top ten. Sequencing was performed on PBMCs, taken from the stem cell graft. All receptors derive from a human donor who donated a stem cell graft to a child with Fanconi anemia.

V gene TRBV27 combines with J gene TRBJ2-1; the match to TRBD2 covers 11 bases. CDR3 length: 14 amino acids. V lost 2 bases to trimming and J lost 14 bases; unmatched junction nucleotides: 8. Looked up from germline, CDR1 is MNHEY and CDR2 is SMNVEV (reference sequence). As DNA, the CDR3 is TGTGCCAGCAGTTTACAACTAGCGGGGGTGGATGAGTTCTTC. Translated, it gives CASSLQLAGVDEFF.

The chain employs TRBV3-1 and TRBJ1-1; TRBD1 matches 8 bases. The CDR3 is made up of 14 amino acids. The germline V gene has CDR1 LGHDT and CDR2 YNNKEL (reference sequence). The J segment lost 3 bases and the V segment lost 5 bases, leaving 5 bases of the junction unmatched. The CDR3: CASSYLDRDTEAFF. The DNA of the CDR3 is TGTGCCAGCAGCTACTTGGACAGGGACACTGAAGCTTTCTTT.

This clonotype was counted many times. The CDR3 here is CASSGGDRNSPLHF. The CDR3, as DNA: TGTGCCAGCAGCGGTGGGGACAGAAACTCACCCCTCCACTTT. The chain employs TRBV9 and TRBJ1-6; 7 bases align to TRBD1. J was trimmed by 10 bases and V by 3 bases; bases with no gene match: 7. The CDR3 has 14 amino acids. Germline V CDR1 and CDR2: SGDLS, YYNGEE.

Concerning this clonotype: This may come from a read error, since a much larger clone is one base off. Because it lacks the conserved phenylalanine or tryptophan at the end, this CDR3 is likely a read error. This chain links TRBV4-1 with TRBJ2-1; D is tentatively TRBD1 or TRBD2 (5 bases each). This CDR3 is built from 15 residues. The germline CDR1 and CDR2 sequences are MGHRA and YSYEKL. V was cut by 4 bases and J by 4 bases, with 14 bases left in between. The CDR3: CASSLTRDVYNEQFY. Written as DNA, the CDR3 is TGCGCCAGCAGCCTTACCCGGGACGTATACAATGAGCAGTTCTAC.

This clonotype was counted between two and nine times. This chain connects TRBV4-3 to TRBJ2-3; D uncertain. Germline V gene sequence: CDR1 LGHNA, CDR2 YSLEER. V was trimmed by 0 bases and J by 1 base, leaving 5 bases between them. There are 14 residues in the CDR3. CDR3 bases: TGCGCCAGCAGCCAAGACCAGCGCACAGATACGCAGTATTTT. Its translation: CASSQDQRTDTQYF.

The chain couples TRBV7-8 to TRBJ2-5; 11 positions match TRBD1. CDR3 size: 16 residues. CDR1 is SGHVS and CDR2 is FQNEAQ in the germline V gene. V trimming: 5 bases; J trimming: 1 base; junction bases outside the gene matches: 6. The CDR3 region is CASSPRTGGSQETQYF. In nucleotides, the CDR3 is TGTGCCAGCAGCCCCCGGACAGGGGGCTCCCAAGAGACCCAGTACTTC.

In this sample, this clonotype turned up a few times. The genes are TRBV6-5 and TRBJ1-6; the D gene is possibly TRBD1 (6 bases). Germline V gene lookup returns CDR1 MNHEY and CDR2 SVGAGI. CDR3 length equals 14 residues. Trimming cost V 4 bases and J 10 bases, with 14 bases left between them. The CDR3 DNA reads TGTGCCAGCAGTTTTTCCCGGGACAAGTCACCCCTCCACTTT. It codes for CASSFSRDKSPLHF.

This clonotype has a handful of counts. The J gene is TRBJ2-1, the V gene TRBV20-1; D unclear. This CDR3 is 12 amino acids long. Germline V gives CDR1 DFQATT, CDR2 SNEGSKA (reference sequence). Deletions cut 5 bases from V and 7 bases from J, with 12 bases between. Written as DNA, the CDR3 is TGCAGTGCTGATTGGGTGGGTAATGAGCAGTTCTTC. This translates into CSADWVGNEQFF.

This clonotype has more than one count but fewer than ten. V and J are TRBV11-2 and TRBJ2-7; no clear D. CDR1 and CDR2 from the germline V gene are SGHAT and FQNNGV. The CDR3 sequence is 13 residues long. Trimming took off 3 bases at V and 3 bases at J, with 9 bases between the two ends. CDR3 residues: CASSFSANYEQYV. Written as DNA, the CDR3 is TGTGCCAGCAGCTTCTCAGCTAACTACGAGCAGTACGTC.

The genes are TRBV20-1 and TRBJ1-2, with TRBD1 matching 8 bases. The junction had 4 bases not matched to a gene; V was cut back by 5 bases and J by 2 bases. The CDR3 runs 13 residues. Germline loops: CDR1 DFQATT, CDR2 SNEGSKA (reference sequence). CDR3 bases: TGCAGTGCTGGGACAGGTTACAACTATGGCTACACCTTC. Its protein product is CSAGTGYNYGYTF.

This clonotype came up a few times. The V gene is TRBV5-5, the J gene TRBJ2-2, with 10 bases identical to TRBD1. With V trimmed by 4 bases and J by 5 bases, 5 bases remained unmatched. There are 15 residues in the CDR3. Germline V CDR1 and CDR2: SGHKS, YYEKEE (reference sequence). CDR3 sequence reads: CASSPGQGWTGELFF. The CDR3 DNA reads TGTGCCAGCAGCCCGGGACAGGGGTGGACCGGGGAGCTGTTTTTT.

The chain links TRBV10-2 to TRBJ2-1; 7 bases fit TRBD1. The V and J ends lost 1 base and 7 bases, in that order; junction bases with no gene match: 4. CDR1 is WSHSY, CDR2 SAAADI, per germline. This CDR3 has 14 amino acids. The CDR3 reads CASSELDRQNEQFF. CDR3 sequence (DNA): TGCGCCAGCAGTGAGTTGGACAGGCAGAATGAGCAGTTCTTC.

This clonotype was recorded many times. As DNA, the CDR3 is TGTGCCAGCAGCTTCACGGGGGGGTACTCCTACAATGAGCAGTTCTTC. Amino acids: CASSFTGGYSYNEQFF. This chain uses TRBV7-2 with TRBJ2-1; TRBD2 matches 8 bases. V lost 3 bases and J lost 0; bases outside the gene matches: 4. CDR1 is SGHTA and CDR2 is FQGNSA in the germline V gene. The CDR3 is 16 residues long.

The V call is TRBV5-1, the J call TRBJ2-1, with 7 bases that match TRBD2. Per the germline V gene, CDR1 is SGHRS and CDR2 is YFSETQ. The CDR3 is made up of 18 amino acids. With V trimmed by 3 bases and J by 0 bases, 12 bases remained unmatched. For the CDR3, the DNA is TGCGCCAGCAGCTACGAGGCTAGCGGACTTGGCTCCTACAATGAGCAGTTCTTC. Encoded protein: CASSYEASGLGSYNEQFF.

This clonotype was counted many times. This chain links TRBV12-3 or TRBV12-4 with TRBJ1-5; perhaps TRBD1 as D (5 bases). The CDR3 contains 14 residues. The V gene lost 5 bases and the J gene lost 7 bases, with 15 bases spanning the gap. CDR3: CASSIGTVRQPQHF. The CDR3 bases are TGTGCCAGCAGTATTGGGACCGTTCGACAGCCCCAGCATTTT.

This clonotype has a count of ten or more. The chain uses TRBV20-1 and TRBJ1-1; D is unresolved. Germline CDR1 is DFQATT and CDR2 is SNEGSKA (reference sequence). Trimming took 6 bases from V and 1 from J, leaving 9 bases between them. The CDR3 contains 12 residues. The CDR3 sequence: CSAGDGNTEAFF. Here the CDR3 DNA reads TGCAGTGCCGGAGACGGGAACACTGAAGCTTTCTTT.

This clonotype was counted at least ten times. The V and J genes are TRBV28 and TRBJ1-1, with D uncertain. Germline-derived CDR1 and CDR2 are MDHEN and SYDVKM. The V end lost 10 bases, the J end lost 0 bases, and 12 bases lay between the germline ends. This CDR3 has 13 amino acids. The CDR3 here is CATQFLVNTEAFF. CDR3 in DNA: TGTGCCACCCAGTTTCTAGTGAACACTGAAGCTTTCTTT.

J is TRBJ2-2 and V is TRBV20-1; TRBD2 might be the D (5 bases). V shed 3 bases and J shed 6 bases, with 8 bases lying between them. Per the germline V gene, CDR1 is DFQATT and CDR2 is SNEGSKA (reference sequence). CDR3 length: 12 residues. The CDR3 bases are TGCAGTGCTAGTAGAGGGCCCGGGGAGCTGTTTTTT. Translation: CSASRGPGELFF.

This clonotype was seen only a few times. J is TRBJ2-7 and V is TRBV20-1; the D gene is possibly TRBD1 (6 bases). Trimming took 4 bases from V and 1 from J, leaving 14 bases between them. This CDR3 has 14 amino acids. Germline V lookup: CDR1 DFQATT, CDR2 SNEGSKA (reference sequence). CDR3 coding DNA: TGCAGTGCTACACTCTCAGGGGAATCCTACGAGCAGTACGTC. Encoded protein: CSATLSGESYEQYV.

This clonotype was seen ten or more times. The J gene is TRBJ1-4, the V gene TRBV6-1, with 9 bases aligning to TRBD1. Germline V gene data show CDR1 as MNHNS and CDR2 as SASEGT. The CDR3 covers 14 residues. V shed 6 bases, J shed 5 bases, and the junction held 4 bases outside the gene matches. CDR3 nucleotide sequence: TGTGCCAGCAGGCCGGGACAGGGAAATGAAAAACTGTTTTTT. Translating gives CASRPGQGNEKLFF.

This clonotype has more than one count but fewer than ten. J is TRBJ2-3 and V is TRBV20-1; 8 bases align to TRBD2. CDR1 is DFQATT, CDR2 SNEGSKA, per germline (reference sequence). This CDR3 comprises 14 residues. V gave up 5 bases and J gave up 3 bases; unmatched junction bases: 7. The CDR3 here is CSAPLAGRTDTQYF. The CDR3 nucleotides read TGCAGTGCTCCTTTAGCGGGGCGTACAGATACGCAGTATTTT.

This clonotype was seen repeatedly, ten times or more. The chain combines TRBV6-2 or TRBV6-3 with TRBJ2-1, with 9 bases that match TRBD2. Germline V lookup: CDR1 MNHEY, CDR2 SVGEGT. Trimming cost V 3 bases and J 0 bases; bases outside gene matches: 15. The CDR3 loop spans 20 amino acids. The CDR3 region is CASSYTPGAGGHPSYNEQFF. The CDR3 DNA follows: TGTGCCAGCAGTTATACCCCCGGAGCGGGGGGTCACCCCTCCTACAATGAGCAGTTCTTC.

This clonotype came up a few times. This sequence joins TRBV10-1 and TRBJ2-2; D is undetermined. V was shortened by 1 base and J by 3 bases, with 12 bases between the two germline ends. The CDR3 spans 16 residues. Germline CDR1 reads WNHNN; CDR2 reads SYGVQD (reference sequence). CDR3 DNA: TGCGCCAGCAGTGAGTTCGTGGCGGTGGACACCGGGGAGCTGTTTTTT. This sequence encodes CASSEFVAVDTGELFF.